The 14 T cell receptor beta chains in this list originate from one sample, sequenced in a study of blood T cell repertoires in COVID-19 (dated by TCRdb to about 2020). Library construction relied on the immunoSEQ multiplex PCR assay. Entries here come from immuneACCESS through TCRdb and include only in-frame sequences with V and J called. Some clones fail to appear in such tables; in the studies checked, an unresolved V gene covers under half of the shortfall, and the cause of the remainder is unknown. The sample data list some 500,000 clones, and approximately 87% of these were observed just once. Less than 2% of the sample belongs to the ten largest clones. The sequencing input was PBMCs or T cells enriched from blood (not recorded which). These receptors all stem from a woman in her thirties or forties who had recovered from COVID-19.

The V and J genes are TRBV5-1 and TRBJ1-4; D gene uncertain. This CDR3 region has 14 residues. CDR1 is SGHRS, CDR2 YFSETQ, per germline. V lost 0 bases, J lost 3 bases, and 6 bases lay in between. The CDR3 sequence: CASSLAGPNEKLFF. In nucleotides, the CDR3 is TGCGCCAGCAGCTTGGCAGGCCCTAATGAAAAACTGTTTTTT.

CDR3 in amino acids: CATSLSGDGYTF. The DNA for the CDR3 is TGTGCCACCAGTCTTTCAGGGGATGGCTACACCTTC. The gene calls are TRBV24-1 and TRBJ1-2; D may be TRBD1 (6 bases). V lost 6 bases, J lost 6 bases, and 10 bases lay in between. This CDR3 is 12 amino acids long. Per germline, CDR1 KGHDR and CDR2 SFDVKD.

The chain uses TRBV9 and TRBJ2-1, with 15 bases matching TRBD2. V shed 0 bases, J shed 9 bases, and the junction held 10 bases outside the gene matches. The CDR3 consists of 18 residues. Germline-derived CDR1 and CDR2 are SGDLS and YYNGEE. DNA of the CDR3: TGTGCCAGCAGCGTAGCGGCCGGACTAGCGGGAGGGCGGGGTGAGCAGTTCTTC. It specifies CASSVAAGLAGGRGEQFF. Together with reference TRBV9 and TRBJ2-1, the CDR3 gives the full variable domain: DSGVTQTPKHLITATGQRVTLRCSPRSGDLSVYWYQQSLDQGLQFLIQYYNGEERAKGNILERFSAQQFPDLHSELNLSSLELGDSALYFCASSVAAGLAGGRGEQFFGPGTRLTVL.

This clone was detected once. The chain couples TRBV28 to TRBJ2-5; possibly TRBD1 for D (5 bases). Germline CDR1 and CDR2: MDHEN and SYDVKM. The V gene lost 6 bases and the J gene lost 4 bases, with 12 bases spanning the gap. There are 13 residues in the CDR3. The CDR3 reads CASRSQGVETQYF. CDR3 DNA: TGTGCCAGCAGATCTCAGGGTGTAGAGACCCAGTACTTC. Based on the CDR3 plus reference TRBV28 and TRBJ2-5, the full variable domain is DVKVTQSSRYLVKRTGEKVFLECVQDMDHENMFWYRQDPGLGLRLIYFSYDVKMKEKGDIPEGYSVSREKKERFSLILESASTNQTSMYLCASRSQGVETQYFGPGTRLLVL.

V usage is TRBV5-4 and J usage is TRBJ2-7, with D possibly matching TRBD1 (5 bases). Germline V gene sequence: CDR1 SGHNT, CDR2 YYREEE (reference sequence). The CDR3 is 12 amino acids. V dropped 3 bases and J dropped 4 bases, with 8 bases sitting between them. CDR3 loop: CASSSTGYEQYF. CDR3 bases: TGTGCCAGCAGCTCTACAGGTTACGAGCAGTACTTC.

This clone was picked up one time. Other DNA variants within this sample encode the same CDR3. V gene TRBV18 combines with J gene TRBJ2-1; D is uncertain. CDR1 and CDR2 (germline): KGHSH, LQKENI. Trimming left V 3 bases short and J 0 bases short, with 9 bases between. The CDR3 runs 15 residues. The CDR3 loop is CASSPGTSSYNEQFF. As DNA, the CDR3 is TGTGCCAGCTCACCTGGTACGAGCTCCTACAATGAGCAGTTCTTC.

This chain links TRBV10-2 with TRBJ2-1; 10 bases fit TRBD2. Trimming removed 5 bases from V and 8 bases from J; junction bases left unmatched: 9. CDR3 size: 15 residues. Per germline, CDR1 WSHSY and CDR2 SAAADI. The CDR3 DNA sequence: TGCGCCAGCAGTCCGGGGCTAGCGGGAGTATATGAGCAGTTCTTC. This gives the protein CASSPGLAGVYEQFF.

This chain uses TRBV15 with TRBJ2-7, with 12 bases identical to TRBD2. CDR3 size: 17 residues. V dropped 1 base and J dropped 1; count of bases not matched to a gene: 5. CDR1 is LNHNV, CDR2 YYDKDF, per germline (reference sequence). The CDR3, as DNA: TGTGCCACCAGCAGAGTCGGTCTAGCGGGAGGGTCCTACGAGCAGTACTTC. Translated, it gives CATSRVGLAGGSYEQYF.

The chain carries TRBV7-9 and TRBJ2-5; 9 bases are shared with TRBD2. The CDR3 loop spans 15 amino acids. Germline V CDR1 and CDR2: SEHNR, FQNEAQ (reference sequence). V gave up 3 bases and J gave up 2 bases; unmatched junction bases: 4. As DNA, the CDR3 is TGTGCCAGCAGCTTTAATCTAGCGGGGCAAGAGACCCAGTACTTC. The encoded protein is CASSFNLAGQETQYF.

The chain joins TRBV5-6 to TRBJ2-2; D is perhaps TRBD2 (6 bases). The CDR3 spans 16 residues. Trimming pared 4 bases from V and 2 bases from J, leaving 15 bases between. CDR1 is SGHDT and CDR2 is YYEEEE in the germline V gene. This CDR3 is CASSPVPGLNTGELFF. The CDR3, as DNA: TGTGCCAGCAGCCCTGTGCCGGGACTCAACACCGGGGAGCTGTTTTTT.

The rearrangement joins TRBV7-8 to TRBJ1-1; 7 bases are shared with TRBD1. This CDR3 comprises 14 residues. Germline V lookup: CDR1 SGHVS, CDR2 FQNEAQ. V shed 0 bases, J shed 3 bases, and the junction held 1 base outside the gene matches. The CDR3 DNA follows: TGTGCCAGCAGCTTAGCACAGGGGTACACTGAAGCTTTCTTT. This sequence encodes CASSLAQGYTEAFF.

This clone was observed a single time. The V gene is TRBV28, the J gene TRBJ1-5; D possibly corresponds to TRBD1 (5 bases). Trimming removed 8 bases from V and 1 base from J, with 15 bases in between. Germline CDR1 reads MDHEN; CDR2 reads SYDVKM. CDR3 length: 15 residues. CDR3 bases: TGTGCCAGCGGCACCGGGGGGGTAAGCAATCAGCCCCAGCATTTT. Amino acid sequence: CASGTGGVSNQPQHF. The full variable domain, in which reference TRBV28 and TRBJ1-5 provide the parts outside the CDR3, is DVKVTQSSRYLVKRTGEKVFLECVQDMDHENMFWYRQDPGLGLRLIYFSYDVKMKEKGDIPEGYSVSREKKERFSLILESASTNQTSMYLCASGTGGVSNQPQHFGDGTRLSIL.

This sequence joins TRBV18 and TRBJ1-1; 10 bases map to TRBD1. The V and J ends lost 6 bases and 6 bases, in that order; junction bases with no gene match: 10. Germline V CDR1 and CDR2: KGHSH, LQKENI. This CDR3 spans 15 amino acids. The CDR3 DNA sequence: TGTGCCAGCTCGCCCTGGACAGGGGGGAGTCCTGAAGCTTTCTTT. Translating it yields CASSPWTGGSPEAFF.

V is TRBV7-6 and J is TRBJ2-2; 11 positions match TRBD1. This CDR3 is 18 amino acids long. In germline, CDR1 is SGHVS, CDR2 FNYEAQ. V lost 4 bases, J lost 6 bases, and 13 bases stayed unmatched. CDR3 sequence (DNA): TGTGCCAGCAGCTCCCCACGAGGACAGGGGGCGGGGGCCGGGGAGCTGTTTTTT. As protein: CASSSPRGQGAGAGELFF.